The clone carrying this TCR beta chain has ten or more counts. The data derive from a study of T cells in Graves' hyperthyroidism and ophthalmopathy. It was RNA transcripts that yielded the amplified TCR beta CDR3 regions. The HTBI primer set was used in a first-round RT-PCR of the TCR CDR3. TCRdb redid the calling of the multiplex PCR reads with MiXCR, one entry per CDR3 protein. The sample holds around 620,000 distinct CDR3 sequences, 14% seen once. Trimming left V 5 bases short and J 8 bases short, with 16 bases between. Germline CDR1 is SGHTA and CDR2 is FQGTGA. This CDR3 is built from 14 residues. Each diagnosis was grounded in clinical symptoms, serum thyroxine and TRAb, thyroid ultrasound, and orbital computed tomography.

Specimen: blood. The receptor was derived from a young woman with Graves' ophthalmopathy. This chain uses TRBV7-3 with TRBJ2-1; a weak D match, TRBD2 (6 bases). CDR3 sequence: CASSRTKSSDEQFF. The DNA for the CDR3 is TGTGCCAGCAGCCGGACTAAGTCTTCCGATGAGCAGTTCTTC. The entire variable domain, with the rest obtained from reference TRBV7-3 and TRBJ2-1, is as follows: GAGVSQTPSNKVTEKGKYVELRCDPISGHTALYWYRQSLGQGPEFLIYFQGTGAADDSGLPNDRFFAVRPEGSVSTLKIQRTERGDSAVYLCASSRTKSSDEQFFGPGTRLTVL.